This T cell receptor (beta chain) was recovered during a study of blood T cell repertoires in COVID-19 (dated by TCRdb to 2018 to 2020). Describing the broader study: Samples from collaborators originated in the United States, Italy and Spain and spanned both the acute and convalescent phases of COVID-19. The prospective study material was composed of cDNA or gDNA derived from T cells, B-cell-depleted T cells, or PBMCs. The repertoires were made available in a free public database intended to serve as a resource for research on the immune response to SARS-CoV-2. Where HLA class I and class II types were available, the types were taken from metadata supplied by the sample provider, not from assay-based typing. Samples came from the ongoing ImmuneRACE study (first 160 participants) plus 1,254 subjects from 6 global collaborators. Deeply sampled blood TCRbeta repertoires from subjects exposed to, actively infected with, or recovered from COVID-19 were included in the dataset. Sample metadata almost always included a de-identified subject ID, COVID-19 status, age in years and sex.

This clone came up once. There is no known antigen for this receptor. Nothing much larger sits one base from this clone, and base qualities are not available. The germline V gene encodes CDR1 LNHDA and CDR2 SQIVND (reference sequence). The CDR3 contains 14 residues, cysteine and phenylalanine counted. Solely the CDR3 DNA is kept, with 42 bases framed from the first base. Trimming costs V 3 bases and J 5 bases, and their ends lie 13 bases apart. TCRbeta CDR3 regions were amplified from genomic DNA by means of the immunoSEQ Assay, a bias-controlled multiplex PCR. The study's own analysis went as follows. Within the assay, amplification of reference gene primers was used to estimate how many nucleated cells each sample contained. To quantify the absolute abundance of each unique TCRbeta CDR3 rearrangement, sequence reads were collapsed and filtered. For each sample, productive Simpson clonality was calculated by taking the square root of Simpson's diversity index across productive rearrangements. TCRdb obtained this table from immuneACCESS and retained in-frame rearrangements with V and J assigned. These tables miss some clones; where compared with another copy, unresolved V genes account for less than half of the shortfall, and the remainder is unexplained. That table supplies the V and J calls and clone size; D and trimming were determined from the DNA. The sample table contains 55,000 to 90,000 clones; only one count was recorded for roughly 86% of them. The leading ten clones occupy around 13% of the sample.

The collaborating institutions used their own protocols to collect whole blood in K2EDTA tubes. For TCRbeta analysis, collaborators shipped samples in one of three forms: frozen whole blood, isolated PBMCs, or DNA extracted from either of those sample types. What the research found in general, with its limitations: How much clinical and demographic metadata was included differed by source and by participant, and the metadata was provided uncurated.

The sample comprised peripheral blood. The source is a woman in her fifties or sixties with acute or convalescent COVID-19. The chain uses TRBV19 and TRBJ2-5, with the D gene not clear enough to name. At the DNA level, the sequence is TGTGCCAGTAGTATTGGATTGGGCCTGGAGACCCAGTACTTC. The translation is CASSIGLGLETQYF.